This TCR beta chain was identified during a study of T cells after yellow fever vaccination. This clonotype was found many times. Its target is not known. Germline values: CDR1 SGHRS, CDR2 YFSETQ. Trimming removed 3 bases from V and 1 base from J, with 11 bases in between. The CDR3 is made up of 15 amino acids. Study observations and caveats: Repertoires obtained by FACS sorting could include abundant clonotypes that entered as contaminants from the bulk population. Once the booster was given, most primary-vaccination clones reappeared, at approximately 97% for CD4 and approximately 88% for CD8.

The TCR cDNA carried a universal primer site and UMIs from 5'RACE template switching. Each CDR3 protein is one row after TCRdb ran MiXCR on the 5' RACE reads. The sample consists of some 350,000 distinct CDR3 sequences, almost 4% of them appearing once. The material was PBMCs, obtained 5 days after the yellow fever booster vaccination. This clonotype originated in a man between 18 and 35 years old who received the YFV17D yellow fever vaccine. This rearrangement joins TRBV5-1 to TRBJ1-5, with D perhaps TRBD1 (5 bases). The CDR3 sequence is CASSWQGGSNQPQHF. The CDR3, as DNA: TGCGCCAGCAGCTGGCAGGGCGGCAGCAATCAGCCCCAGCATTTT.